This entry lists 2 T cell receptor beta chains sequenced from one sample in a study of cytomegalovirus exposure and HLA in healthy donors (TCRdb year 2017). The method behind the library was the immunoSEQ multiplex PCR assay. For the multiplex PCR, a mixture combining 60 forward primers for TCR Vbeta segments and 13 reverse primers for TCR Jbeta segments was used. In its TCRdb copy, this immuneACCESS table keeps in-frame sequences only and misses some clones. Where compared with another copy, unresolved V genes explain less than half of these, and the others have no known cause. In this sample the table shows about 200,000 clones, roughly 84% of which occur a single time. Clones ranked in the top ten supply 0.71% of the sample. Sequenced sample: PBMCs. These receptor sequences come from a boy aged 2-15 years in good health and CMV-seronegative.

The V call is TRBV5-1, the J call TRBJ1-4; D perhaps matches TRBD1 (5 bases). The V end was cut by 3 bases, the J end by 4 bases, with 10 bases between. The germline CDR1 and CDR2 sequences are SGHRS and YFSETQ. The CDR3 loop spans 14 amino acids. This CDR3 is CASSSTAINEKLFF. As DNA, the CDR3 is TGCGCCAGCAGCTCGACAGCCATTAATGAAAAACTGTTTTTT.

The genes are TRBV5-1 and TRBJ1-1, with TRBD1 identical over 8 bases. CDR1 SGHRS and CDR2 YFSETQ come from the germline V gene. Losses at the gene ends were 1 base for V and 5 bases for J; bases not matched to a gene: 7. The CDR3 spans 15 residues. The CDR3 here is CASSLIGQGATEAFF. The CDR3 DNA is TGCGCCAGCAGCTTGATAGGGCAGGGGGCGACTGAAGCTTTCTTT.